These 29 T cell receptor beta chains came from one sample sequenced in a study of CD8 T cells in Susac syndrome. RNA, at about 0.45 to 1 ug, was reverse transcribed with random hexamers. Each CDR3 protein is one row after TCRdb ran MiXCR on the immunoSEQ multiplex PCR reads. The profile shows approximately 160,000 distinct CDR3 sequences, roughly 94% of them singletons. The sequencing input was CD4+ T cells from PBMCs. These TCRs come from a human donor in good health.

This rearrangement joins TRBV6-1 to TRBJ1-5, with 7 bases that match TRBD1. This CDR3 has 15 amino acids. Germline trimming cut 3 bases from V and 4 bases from J; bases unmatched to any gene: 6. Germline V lookup: CDR1 MNHNS, CDR2 SASEGT. CDR3 loop: CASSDPSGGNQPQHF. The CDR3 bases are TGTGCCAGCAGTGACCCATCAGGGGGAAATCAGCCCCAGCATTTT.

The gene calls are TRBV28 and TRBJ2-2, with D perhaps matching TRBD1 (6 bases). The germline V gene encodes CDR1 MDHEN and CDR2 SYDVKM. V was shortened by 5 bases and J by 1 base, with 11 bases between the two germline ends. This CDR3 is 15 amino acids long. The chain's CDR3 is CASSAVTGNTGELFF. The CDR3 coding sequence is TGTGCCAGCAGTGCCGTGACAGGGAACACCGGGGAGCTGTTTTTT.

The chain employs TRBV20-1 and TRBJ1-5; D unclear. CDR3 length: 15 amino acids. Germline CDR1 and CDR2: DFQATT and SNEGSKA (reference sequence). V shed 1 base and J shed 1 base, with 11 bases lying between them. The CDR3 is CSARGRTNSNQPQHF. The CDR3 DNA reads as TGCAGTGCTAGAGGGCGGACTAACAGCAATCAGCCCCAGCATTTT.

V gene TRBV2 combines with J gene TRBJ2-3, with TRBD2 matching over 11 bases. The CDR3 runs to 13 residues. Per germline, CDR1 SNHLY and CDR2 FYNNEI. The ends lost 8 bases at V and 4 bases at J; junction bases unmatched: 2. As DNA, the CDR3 is TGTGCCAGCGCACTAGCGGGAGCAGATACGCAGTATTTT. Its translation is CASALAGADTQYF.

The chain couples TRBV5-4 to TRBJ2-3, with 11 bases lining up with TRBD1. The CDR3 length is 16 residues. Trimming removed 4 bases from V and 0 bases from J; junction bases left unmatched: 4. The germline gives CDR1 SGHNT, CDR2 YYREEE (reference sequence). This CDR3 is CASSRTGGTSTDTQYF. For the CDR3, the DNA is TGTGCCAGCAGCCGGACAGGGGGCACTAGCACAGATACGCAGTATTTT.

The chain employs TRBV15 and TRBJ2-1, with a possible D match to TRBD2 (5 bases). The CDR3 sequence is 12 residues long. In germline, CDR1 is LNHNV, CDR2 YYDKDF (reference sequence). V was cut by 5 bases and J by 15 bases, with 17 bases left in between. For the CDR3, the DNA is TGTGCCACCAGCTCCCTGAGGGCAATGCGGTTCTTC. Protein: CATSSLRAMRFF.

The chain recombines TRBV6-5 with TRBJ1-6, with TRBD1 matching over 11 bases. This CDR3 comprises 15 residues. CDR1 and CDR2 from the germline V gene are MNHEY and SVGAGI. V lost 6 bases, J lost 10 bases, and 8 bases stayed unmatched. The CDR3 DNA follows: TGTGCCAGCAGGCGAACGGGACAGGGGGAATCACCCCTCCACTTT. This gives the protein CASRRTGQGESPLHF.

The J gene is TRBJ1-4, the V gene TRBV20-1; D may be TRBD1 (5 bases). Per the germline V gene, CDR1 is DFQATT and CDR2 is SNEGSKA (reference sequence). The CDR3 spans 14 residues. Between the trimmed V and J ends, which lost 0 bases and 6 bases, there was a span of 11 bases. As DNA, the CDR3 is TGCAGTGCTAGAGATGGGGGTAACTATGAAAAACTGTTTTTT. Its translation is CSARDGGNYEKLFF.

The V call is TRBV12-3 or TRBV12-4, the J call TRBJ2-7, with 10 bases lining up with TRBD1. This CDR3 spans 14 amino acids. V dropped 6 bases and J dropped 6; count of bases not matched to a gene: 8. The CDR3 DNA is TGTGCCAGCAGGCTCGGGACAGGGGATATCGAGCAGTACTTC. This codes for CASRLGTGDIEQYF.

As regards this clonotype: An end of the junction does not agree with germline; a read error may underlie this. The genes are TRBV24-1 and TRBJ2-7, with no clear D. Germline CDR1 is KGHDR and CDR2 is SFDVKD. The CDR3 extends over 12 amino acids. The CDR3 bases are TGTGCCACCAGTGACCCCGGCGGTTTAAGGGCCTTC. Protein product: CATSDPGGLRAF.

The V call is TRBV7-9, the J call TRBJ1-5; D is unclear. The germline gives CDR1 SEHNR, CDR2 FQNEAQ (reference sequence). V was clipped by 1 base and J by 7 bases, with 11 bases between them. This CDR3 is built from 14 residues. CDR3 amino acids: CASSLGEARQPQHF. CDR3 nucleotides: TGTGCCAGCAGCTTAGGGGAAGCCCGGCAGCCCCAGCATTTT.

This clonotype was picked up one time. J is TRBJ1-5 and V is TRBV5-1; D is perhaps TRBD1 (6 bases). V lost 4 bases and J 4 bases, leaving 12 bases between the germline ends. Germline values: CDR1 SGHRS, CDR2 YFSETQ. This CDR3 region has 14 residues. The DNA of the CDR3 is TGCGCCAGCAGCCCTACAGGGTGGAATCAGCCCCAGCATTTT. It codes for CASSPTGWNQPQHF.

The chain has TRBV5-4 and TRBJ2-1; TRBD2 aligns across 14 bases. V lost 7 bases, J lost 7 bases, and 4 bases stayed unmatched. Germline V lookup: CDR1 SGHNT, CDR2 YYREEE (reference sequence). The CDR3 totals 14 residues. This chain's CDR3 is CASAGTSGRNEQFF. CDR3 in DNA: TGTGCCAGCGCCGGGACTAGCGGGAGAAATGAGCAGTTCTTC.

This chain links TRBV7-2 with TRBJ1-2; D call uncertain. V lost 1 base to trimming and J lost 5 bases, with 11 bases between them. The CDR3 spans 14 residues. Germline V lookup: CDR1 SGHTA, CDR2 FQGNSA. The CDR3 protein is CASSLGGQEYGYTF. The CDR3 DNA is TGTGCCAGCAGCTTAGGAGGGCAGGAGTATGGCTACACCTTC.

The rearrangement links TRBV28 to TRBJ2-7; 15 positions agree with TRBD2. The V gene's germline CDR1 is MDHEN and CDR2 SYDVKM. This CDR3 region has 16 residues. The trim removed 7 bases at V and 6 bases at J, leaving 10 bases unmatched. In DNA form, the CDR3 reads TGTGCCAGCACCCAACCGGGGACTAGCGGGAGGCGCGAGCAGTACTTC. Its protein product is CASTQPGTSGRREQYF.

Here the CDR3 reads CASSRGSGTFYEQYF. CDR3 DNA sequence: TGCGCCAGCAGCCGCGGGAGCGGGACATTCTACGAGCAGTACTTC. This rearrangement joins TRBV4-1 to TRBJ2-7; a possible D gene is TRBD2 (7 bases). Trimming removed 4 bases at V and 3 bases at J, with 16 bases between. The length of the CDR3 is 15 residues. The V gene's germline CDR1 is MGHRA and CDR2 YSYEKL.

This rearrangement joins TRBV20-1 to TRBJ2-7; D unclear. V was clipped by 5 bases and J by 6 bases, with 14 bases between them. Germline V gene lookup returns CDR1 DFQATT and CDR2 SNEGSKA (reference sequence). The CDR3 is 12 amino acids. This CDR3 reads CSAEAQIGEQYF. DNA for the CDR3: TGCAGTGCTGAGGCGCAGATAGGCGAGCAGTACTTC.

The V call is TRBV6-1, the J call TRBJ2-1, with 7 bases matching TRBD1. The germline gives CDR1 MNHNS, CDR2 SASEGT. The CDR3 length is 15 residues. The V and J ends lost 4 bases and 0 bases, in that order; junction bases with no gene match: 3. CDR3 protein: CASSAGTVSYNEQFF. The CDR3 region has the DNA TGTGCCAGCAGTGCCGGGACAGTCTCCTACAATGAGCAGTTCTTC.

The chain carries TRBV11-2 and TRBJ2-2, with a tentative D call TRBD2 (5 bases). Trimming shortened V by 11 bases and J by 4 bases, and 17 bases separated the two germline ends. CDR1 and CDR2 (germline): SGHAT, FQNNGV. This CDR3 is built from 14 residues. This CDR3 reads CASQGLAGTGELFF. The CDR3 coding sequence is TGTGCCTCCCAAGGTCTAGCAGGCACCGGGGAGCTGTTTTTT.

The CDR3 loop is CASSFQGPGLANTYEQYF. The CDR3 DNA follows: TGTGCCAGCAGTTTCCAGGGGCCGGGACTTGCGAACACCTACGAGCAGTACTTC. The chain combines TRBV28 with TRBJ2-7; D possibly matches TRBD1 or TRBD2 (6 bases each). Between the trimmed V and J ends, which lost 3 bases and 2 bases, there was a span of 23 bases. The germline CDR1 and CDR2 sequences are MDHEN and SYDVKM. The length of the CDR3 is 18 residues.

V usage is TRBV20-1 and J usage is TRBJ2-2, with D uncertain. The CDR3 consists of 12 residues. V gave up 5 bases and J gave up 7 bases, with 11 bases separating them. The germline CDR1 and CDR2 sequences are DFQATT and SNEGSKA (reference sequence). CDR3 DNA: TGCAGTGCTCGCAGCCTCCTCGGGGAGCTGTTTTTT. Translated: CSARSLLGELFF.

The V gene is TRBV5-1, the J gene TRBJ1-2; 7 nucleotides agree with TRBD1. From germline, CDR1 is SGHRS and CDR2 YFSETQ. Trimming removed 4 bases from V and 9 bases from J; junction bases left unmatched: 12. This CDR3 spans 14 amino acids. CDR3 sequence: CASSLGTVGSSYTF. CDR3 nucleotides: TGCGCCAGCAGCCTGGGGACAGTGGGATCGAGCTACACCTTC.

The V call is TRBV20-1, the J call TRBJ1-5, with a weak D call TRBD1 (5 bases). V was trimmed by 3 bases and J by 1 base, leaving 7 bases between them. CDR3 size: 13 residues. The germline CDR1 and CDR2 sequences are DFQATT and SNEGSKA (reference sequence). In nucleotides, the CDR3 is TGCAGTGCTAGCGGACACAGCAATCAGCCCCAGCATTTT. Protein product: CSASGHSNQPQHF.

This sequence joins TRBV2 and TRBJ2-6, with D perhaps matching TRBD2 (6 bases). The CDR3 sequence is 17 residues long. The V end lost 0 bases, the J end lost 5 bases, and 14 bases lay between the germline ends. The germline gives CDR1 SNHLY, CDR2 FYNNEI. The CDR3 here is CASSEAHGGSRANVLTF. The CDR3 nucleotides are TGTGCCAGCAGTGAAGCGCATGGGGGGAGTAGGGCCAACGTCCTGACTTTC.

V usage is TRBV7-9 and J usage is TRBJ2-7, with TRBD2 matching 10 bases. V lost 1 base and J lost 4; bases outside the gene matches: 4. The CDR3 is 15 amino acids. Germline assignment: CDR1 SEHNR and CDR2 FQNEAQ (reference sequence). CDR3 residues: CASSLVSSGSYEQYF. The DNA of the CDR3 is TGTGCCAGCAGCTTAGTGTCTAGCGGGAGTTACGAGCAGTACTTC.

The chain employs TRBV30 and TRBJ1-1, with a tentative D call TRBD1 (6 bases). V lost 5 bases to trimming and J lost 1 base, with 14 bases between them. Germline CDR1 is GTSNPN and CDR2 is SVGIG (reference sequence). There are 14 residues in the CDR3. In nucleotides, the CDR3 is TGTGCCTGGGGACCTGGGGGCACGAACACTGAAGCTTTCTTT. Protein: CAWGPGGTNTEAFF.

The rearrangement uses TRBV2 and TRBJ2-5; 9 bases align to TRBD2. V lost 3 bases to trimming and J lost 5 bases; unmatched junction nucleotides: 4. The CDR3 spans 14 residues. CDR1 SNHLY and CDR2 FYNNEI come from the germline V gene. CDR3 in amino acids: CASSETSGFETQYF. CDR3 DNA: TGTGCCAGCAGTGAGACTAGCGGATTTGAGACCCAGTACTTC. Full variable domain (rest looked up from reference TRBV2 and TRBJ2-5): EPEVTQTPSHQVTQMGQEVILRCVPISNHLYFYWYRQILGQKVEFLVSFYNNEISEKSEIFDDQFSVERPDGSNFTLKIRSTKLEDSAMYFCASSETSGFETQYFGPGTRLLVL.

The rearrangement uses TRBV20-1 and TRBJ1-1, with 7 bases matching TRBD1. CDR1 is DFQATT, CDR2 SNEGSKA, per germline (reference sequence). The trim removed 1 base at V and 10 bases at J, leaving 3 bases unmatched. CDR3 size: 11 residues. The CDR3 spells CSARGDSGAFF. The CDR3 DNA sequence: TGCAGTGCTAGAGGGGACAGCGGAGCTTTCTTT.

The chain combines TRBV5-1 with TRBJ2-3; maybe TRBD2 (6 bases). The germline V and J ends were trimmed by 4 bases and 0 bases, with 15 bases remaining between them. Germline values: CDR1 SGHRS, CDR2 YFSETQ. There are 16 residues in the CDR3. The CDR3 DNA follows: TGCGCCAGCAGCGCGGGACTTTTCTTTAGCACAGATACGCAGTATTTT. It specifies CASSAGLFFSTDTQYF.